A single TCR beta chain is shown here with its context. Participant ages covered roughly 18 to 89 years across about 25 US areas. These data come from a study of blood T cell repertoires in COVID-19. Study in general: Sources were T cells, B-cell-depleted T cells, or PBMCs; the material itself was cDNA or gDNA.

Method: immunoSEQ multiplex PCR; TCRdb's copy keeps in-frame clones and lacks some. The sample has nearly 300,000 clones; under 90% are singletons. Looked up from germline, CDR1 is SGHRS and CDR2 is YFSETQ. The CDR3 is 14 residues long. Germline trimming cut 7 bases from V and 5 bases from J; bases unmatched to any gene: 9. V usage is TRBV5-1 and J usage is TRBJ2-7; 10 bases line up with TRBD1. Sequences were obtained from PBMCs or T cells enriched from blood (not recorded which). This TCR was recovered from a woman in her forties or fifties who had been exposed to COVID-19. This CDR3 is CASGRDRGTDEQYF. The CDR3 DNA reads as TGCGCCAGCGGCCGGGACAGGGGTACCGACGAGCAGTACTTC.